This TCR beta chain was identified during a study of graft-versus-host responses after intestinal transplantation. Study as a whole: Each of the recipients got a multivisceral, liver-intestinal, or isolated intestinal transplant. General study points: Subjects displaying graft-donor T cell macrochimerism possessed elevated graft-versus-host to host-versus-graft clonal ratios inside allografts. HvG clone declines early post-transplant were associated with peak circulating GvH levels.

V was pared by 0 bases and J by 7 bases, with 9 bases of the junction left unmatched. Germline CDR1 is WSHSY and CDR2 is SAAADI. CDR3 length equals 16 residues. Produced via immunoSEQ multiplex PCR; TCRdb's table is partial and in-frame only. The repertoire holds 12,000 or so clones, with about 89% as singletons. Noted time point: postoperative day 105 after intestinal transplantation (dayNNNN = postoperative day). Points on this clone: What it binds is not known.

The chain recombines TRBV10-2 with TRBJ2-5; 9 nucleotides align to TRBD2. This clonotype was sampled from a human patient who received an intestinal transplant, so some T cells may come from the graft donor. The sample here was PBMCs, taken 105 days after intestinal transplantation. CDR3 sequence: CASSESETSGPGTQYF. DNA for the CDR3: TGCGCCAGCAGTGAGTCGGAGACTAGCGGACCAGGGACCCAGTACTTC.